The source of this TCR beta chain is a study of blood T cell repertoires in COVID-19 (TCRdb year 2020). Broadly, across the study: Samples covering the acute and convalescent phases of COVID-19 were provided by collaborators in the United States, Italy and Spain. The sample metadata nearly always contained a de-identified subject ID, COVID-19 status, age in years and sex. The samples were drawn from two sources: the first 160 participants of the ongoing ImmuneRACE study, and 1,254 subjects contributed by 6 global collaborators. The dataset comprised deeply sampled blood TCRbeta repertoires from subjects exposed to, actively infected with, or recovered from COVID-19. The repertoires were made available in a free public database intended to serve as a resource for research on the immune response to SARS-CoV-2. The material from the prospective study consisted of cDNA or gDNA derived from T cells, B-cell-depleted T cells, or PBMCs. HLA class I and class II types, where available, came from metadata supplied by the sample provider rather than from assay-based typing.

As concerns this clone: Its antigen remains unidentified. Base qualities are missing; no much larger clone stands one base away.

TCRbeta CDR3 regions were amplified from genomic DNA by means of the immunoSEQ Assay, a bias-controlled multiplex PCR. As for the original processing: The number of nucleated cells in each sample was estimated by amplification of reference gene primers within the assay. To quantify the absolute abundance of each unique TCRbeta CDR3 rearrangement, sequence reads were collapsed and filtered. For each sample, productive Simpson clonality was calculated by taking the square root of Simpson's diversity index across productive rearrangements. In TCRdb, the immuneACCESS table is reduced to in-frame sequences with V and J assigned. These tables do not hold every clone; where another copy was compared, an unresolved V gene accounts for under half, and the others remain unexplained. The V and J calls and the clone size are those of that table, but D and trimming were determined from the DNA. The sample table records 180,000 or so clones; 70% to 90% of these occur just once. The biggest ten clones account for about 5% of the sample.

The paper as a whole reports these results and caveats: Clinical and demographic metadata were provided uncurated, with the amount varying by source and participant.

From the cysteine up to the phenylalanine, the CDR3 has a length of 13 residues. Here the CDR3 DNA is all that survives: 39 bases in frame from base 1. V loses 2 bases, J loses 8 bases, and the germline ends lie 12 bases apart. CDR1 LGHDT and CDR2 YNNKEL are derived from the germline V gene (reference sequence). Collaborating institutions collected whole blood in K2EDTA tubes following their own protocols. For TCRbeta analysis, collaborator samples were shipped as frozen whole blood, as isolated PBMCs, or as DNA extracted from either sample type. The receptor's source is a woman older than 75 with acute or convalescent COVID-19. What was sequenced was peripheral blood. Recombination joined TRBV3-1 (or the pseudogene TRBV3-2) with TRBJ1-2, and the D gene may be TRBD1, 5 bases matching. CDR3 sequence: CASSQLTGRGYTF. The nucleotide sequence reads TGTGCCAGCAGCCAACTAACAGGTCGGGGCTACACCTTC.